This T cell receptor beta chain was identified in a study of T cell responses to AZD1222 COVID-19 vaccine. Here immunoSEQ multiplex PCR was the method, and the copy in TCRdb shows in-frame clones only, minus some. The data contain fewer than 150,000 clones, 88% of them singletons. As concerns this clone: Antigen: not known.

Whole-study findings and limits: Among AZD1222 vaccinees, only five or six were seropositive at baseline.

The receptor was isolated from an adult who received the AZD1222 COVID-19 vaccine. Sequencing used peripheral blood, obtained 28 days after the second AZD1222 dose.

CDR3 DNA: TGTGCCAGCAGCCCTCTCGACAGGACCCGAGGAACTGAAGCTTTCTTT. Residues: CASSPLDRTRGTEAFF. The V gene is TRBV7-9, the J gene TRBJ1-1, with a weak D call TRBD1 (6 bases). Trimming left V 5 bases short and J 5 bases short, with 21 bases between. The CDR3 contains 16 residues. Germline lookup yields CDR1 SEHNR and CDR2 FQNEAQ (reference sequence).